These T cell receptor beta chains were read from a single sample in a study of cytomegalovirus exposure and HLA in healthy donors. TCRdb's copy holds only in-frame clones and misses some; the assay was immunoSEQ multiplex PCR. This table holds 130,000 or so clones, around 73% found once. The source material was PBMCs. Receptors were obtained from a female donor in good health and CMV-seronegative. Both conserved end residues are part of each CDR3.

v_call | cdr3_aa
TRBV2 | CASSHPGGNQPQHF
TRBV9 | CASSVGQGYNEQFF
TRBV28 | CASSSFREASGSGDTQYF
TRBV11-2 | CASSLDRVRRETQYF
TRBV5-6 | CASSLLSPRETQYF
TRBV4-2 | CASSQDPLFSGRGPGETQYF
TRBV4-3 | CASSQASGINYGYTF
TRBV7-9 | CASSLTRVRRETQYF
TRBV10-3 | CAISETPGTADEQYF
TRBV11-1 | CASSPNGLAAYEQYF
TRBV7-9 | CASSLGDRAYTGELFF
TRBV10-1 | CASSEGASSSVRYF
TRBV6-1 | CASNSGTSGPGEQFF
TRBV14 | CASSQSGRDQPQHF
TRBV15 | CATRAGGSYNEQFF
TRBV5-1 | CASSLGSQAGVTNEKLFF
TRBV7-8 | CASSLDRGGTEAFF
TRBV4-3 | CASSQGVQGNTEAFF
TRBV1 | CTSSQVGDYNEQFF
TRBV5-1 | CASSLQGSYNEQFF
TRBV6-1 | CASSGLAGVGANVLTF